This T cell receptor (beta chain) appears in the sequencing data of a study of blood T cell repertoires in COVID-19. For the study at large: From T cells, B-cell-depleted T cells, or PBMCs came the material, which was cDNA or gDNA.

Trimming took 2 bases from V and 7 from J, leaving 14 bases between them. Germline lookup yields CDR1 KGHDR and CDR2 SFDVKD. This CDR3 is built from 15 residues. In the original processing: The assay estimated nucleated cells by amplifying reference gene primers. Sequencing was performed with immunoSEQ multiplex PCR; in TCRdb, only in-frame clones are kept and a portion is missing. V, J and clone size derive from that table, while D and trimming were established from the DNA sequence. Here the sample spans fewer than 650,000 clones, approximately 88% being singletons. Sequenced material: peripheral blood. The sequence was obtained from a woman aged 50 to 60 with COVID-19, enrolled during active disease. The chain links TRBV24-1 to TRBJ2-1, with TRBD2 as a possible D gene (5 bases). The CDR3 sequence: CATSDSGSLGNEQFF. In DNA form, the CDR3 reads TGTGCCACCAGTGATTCGGGGTCGCTGGGAAATGAGCAGTTCTTC.